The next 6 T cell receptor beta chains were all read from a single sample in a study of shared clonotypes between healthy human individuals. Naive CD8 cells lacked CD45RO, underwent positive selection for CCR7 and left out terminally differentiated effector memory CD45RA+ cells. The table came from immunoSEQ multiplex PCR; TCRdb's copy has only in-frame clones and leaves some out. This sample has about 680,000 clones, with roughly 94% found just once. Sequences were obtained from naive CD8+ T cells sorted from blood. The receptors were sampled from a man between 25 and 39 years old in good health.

The CDR3 DNA reads TGTGCCAGCAGTTACCCCCCGGGCCTTCAGGATGAGCAGTTCTTC. The encoded protein is CASSYPPGLQDEQFF. V and J are TRBV6-6 and TRBJ2-1, with D hard to call. V dropped 2 bases and J dropped 8 bases, with 16 bases sitting between them. CDR1 MNHNY and CDR2 SVGAGI come from the germline V gene (reference sequence). CDR3 length: 15 amino acids.

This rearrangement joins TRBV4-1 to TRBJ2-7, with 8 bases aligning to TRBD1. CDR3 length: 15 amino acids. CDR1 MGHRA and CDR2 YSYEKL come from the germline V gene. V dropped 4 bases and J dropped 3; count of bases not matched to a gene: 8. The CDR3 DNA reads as TGCGCCAGCAGCCCTGGGACAGGCAGTGACTACGAGCAGTACTTC. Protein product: CASSPGTGSDYEQYF.

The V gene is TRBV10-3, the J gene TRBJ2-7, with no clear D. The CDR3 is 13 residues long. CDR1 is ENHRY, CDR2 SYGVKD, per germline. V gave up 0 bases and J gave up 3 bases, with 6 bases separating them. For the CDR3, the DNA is TGTGCCATCAGTGAGTCGTCAGTCTACGAGCAGTACTTC. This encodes CAISESSVYEQYF.

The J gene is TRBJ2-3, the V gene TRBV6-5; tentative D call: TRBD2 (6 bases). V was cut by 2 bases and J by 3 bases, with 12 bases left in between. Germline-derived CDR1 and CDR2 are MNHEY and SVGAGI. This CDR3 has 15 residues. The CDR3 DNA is TGTGCCAGCAGTTACGCGGCTGGGGGGACAGATACGCAGTATTTT. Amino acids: CASSYAAGGTDTQYF.

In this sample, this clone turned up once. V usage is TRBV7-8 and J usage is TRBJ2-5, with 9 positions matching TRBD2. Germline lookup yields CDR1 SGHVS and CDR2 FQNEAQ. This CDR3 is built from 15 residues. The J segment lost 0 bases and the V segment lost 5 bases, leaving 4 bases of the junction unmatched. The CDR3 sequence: CASSHLAGNQETQYF. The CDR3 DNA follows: TGTGCCAGCAGCCACCTAGCGGGAAACCAAGAGACCCAGTACTTC.

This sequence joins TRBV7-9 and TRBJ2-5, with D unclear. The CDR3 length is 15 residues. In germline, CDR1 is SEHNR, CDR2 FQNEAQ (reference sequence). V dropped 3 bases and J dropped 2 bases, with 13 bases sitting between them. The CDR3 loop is CASSFSPDSQETQYF. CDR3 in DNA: TGTGCCAGCAGCTTTTCCCCAGACTCTCAAGAGACCCAGTACTTC.